This T cell receptor (beta chain) was sequenced for a study of shared T cell receptors in the human thymus (dated by TCRdb to 2020 to 2022). Regarding the complete study: The study examined how the human thymus generates shared, self-reactive T-cell receptor alpha chains.

The receptor library was made with the immunoSEQ multiplex PCR assay. Here the immuneACCESS table is served through TCRdb, limited to in-frame sequences with V and J called. Missing clones are a known gap in these copies; in checked studies unresolved V genes cover under half, and the rest lacks a known reason. In this sample the table shows more than 550,000 clones, approximately 83% of which occur a single time. Of the sample, roughly 0.01% falls within the top ten clones. Looking up the germline V gene yields CDR1 SNHLY and CDR2 FYNNEI. From cysteine to phenylalanine, the CDR3 is 14 amino acids long. This entry keeps only the CDR3 DNA: 42 bases, framed from base 1. V is reduced by 5 bases and J by 10 bases, leaving a spacing of 20 bases between them. As concerns this clone: The clone's antigen remains unknown. Base qualities are not recorded, but no much larger clone differs from it by a single base.

The data were also submitted as part of a second study, on human thymus T cells. The second study's authors report: Immunologically healthy infants undergoing open corrective cardiac surgery for congenital heart defects in Finland were used as donors. Thymus tissue was collected as surgical resects that were removed during corrective cardiac surgery. Usage of V and J gene segments appeared to be biased in both the thymic and the peripheral blood repertoires. The related research reported highly overlapping thymic TCR repertoires among unrelated individuals. The study described the TCR alpha and beta repertoires in under 10 infant thymus samples and a few matching peripheral blood samples. Donor ages ranged from 7 to 244 days, and the cohort comprised five to seven male and a couple of female infants. Thymocytes were freed from the tissue by mechanical means and kept at -70 degrees C as pellets of about 8.5-34 million cells. Genomic DNA was extracted from frozen cell pellets with a QIAsymphony instrument. Using the immunoSEQ multiplex PCR assay, the TCRB and TCRAD loci were amplified from a standardized quantity of quality-controlled genomic DNA. The amplicons spanned the V(D)J region and were long enough to cover the CDR3 and allow V and J genes to be identified. The commercial immunoSEQ service was used to sequence amplicons on an Illumina platform. Primer bias and sequencing errors were corrected as previously described, and TCRAD and TCRB were defined on the basis of the IMGT database. The repertoires were analysed using immunoSEQ Analyzer 3.0 and VDJTools for basic statistics, V/J segment usage, diversity estimates, rarefaction and pairwise overlap. To estimate diversity, the Chao1, ChaoE, Efron-Thisted, Shannon and inverse Simpson indices were applied, and diversity was also estimated on datasets down-sampled to the smallest sample. For repertoire overlap, CDR3 nucleotide sequence, V gene and J gene had to match strictly, and clustering was done by Jaccard-based multidimensional scaling. Thymus samples yielded on average around 810,000 unique TCRB clonotypes, compared with 65,000 to 100,000 from blood samples.

The sequence links TRBV2 to TRBJ1-1; the D gene cannot be resolved reliably. Input material: thymocytes. The receptor comes from a girl under three years old with a congenital heart defect. Donor details come from another sample of the same person, matched by shared clones. The nucleotide sequence is given as TGTGCCAGCAGTCCTAGAGGGCATCGAGGAGGAGCTTTCTTT. The translation is CASSPRGHRGGAFF.